These 25 T cell receptor beta chains were all obtained from the same sample, sequenced in a study of vaccination and CD4 T cells after COVID-19. Sequencing of the DNA from cultured CD4+ T cells was carried out with the Oncomine TCR Beta short-read assay. From the PCR reads, TCRdb called clonotypes with MiXCR, one entry per CDR3 protein. This table holds around 15,000 distinct CDR3 sequences, around 50% found once. As to time point: late sampling 161 to 241 days after vaccination in a few convalescent patients. Treatment specified: approximately 11-day PBMC culture with coronavirus spike peptide pools or control peptides (ViraFEST assay). Their cognate antigens are unknown. Sequencing used CD4+ T cells from blood, cultured in vitro, obtained about 7 months after SARS-CoV-2 vaccination. The source of these receptors is a human donor who had recovered from COVID-19.

J is TRBJ1-5 and V is TRBV6-1, with D maybe TRBD1 (5 bases). This CDR3 comprises 14 residues. Germline assignment: CDR1 MNHNS and CDR2 SASEGT. Trimming left V 6 bases short and J 0 bases short, with 9 bases between. CDR3 loop: CASRTDYSNQPQHF. The CDR3 nucleotides read TGTGCCAGCAGGACAGACTATAGCAATCAGCCCCAGCATTTT.

The chain joins TRBV20-1 to TRBJ2-7; 8 bases are shared with TRBD1. Germline lookup yields CDR1 DFQATT and CDR2 SNEGSKA (reference sequence). V was clipped by 1 base and J by 0 bases; unmatched bases: 5. This CDR3 is 15 amino acids long. The chain's CDR3 is CSARVGQGSSYEQYF. In nucleotides, the CDR3 is TGCAGTGCTAGAGTAGGACAGGGAAGCTCCTACGAGCAGTACTTC.

This clonotype was detected a few times. This sequence joins TRBV15 and TRBJ2-5, with 10 bases identical to TRBD1. CDR1 LNHNV and CDR2 YYDKDF come from the germline V gene (reference sequence). Trimming took 0 bases from V and 7 from J; bases not matched to a gene: 11. The CDR3 runs 17 residues. CDR3 in amino acids: CATSRDGWTGGSGTQYF. DNA of the CDR3: TGTGCCACCAGCAGAGATGGGTGGACAGGGGGAAGTGGGACCCAGTACTTC.

The chain couples TRBV6-1 to TRBJ2-7, with D uncertain. Germline CDR1 reads MNHNS; CDR2 reads SASEGT. CDR3 length equals 14 residues. V lost 5 bases and J 0 bases, leaving 11 bases between the germline ends. This chain's CDR3 is CASSRSGFSYEQYF. As DNA, the CDR3 is TGTGCCAGCAGTCGCTCGGGTTTCTCCTACGAGCAGTACTTC.

The rearrangement joins TRBV7-2 to TRBJ2-1, with D perhaps being TRBD1 or TRBD2 (5 bases each). Germline assignment: CDR1 SGHTA and CDR2 FQGNSA. This CDR3 spans 15 amino acids. The V gene lost 1 base and the J gene lost 5 bases, with 12 bases spanning the gap. CDR3 bases: TGTGCCAGCAGCTTAGTCAGGGACCCACACAATGAGCAGTTCTTC. Translating gives CASSLVRDPHNEQFF.

J is TRBJ2-5 and V is TRBV19; D call uncertain. The CDR3 consists of 16 residues. V gave up 3 bases and J gave up 5 bases, with 19 bases separating them. The germline CDR1 and CDR2 sequences are LNHDA and SQIVND (reference sequence). CDR3 bases: TGTGCCAGTAGTATTCGGTACAACACCCACGGGGAGACCCAGTACTTC. It encodes CASSIRYNTHGETQYF.

This clonotype was observed a handful of times. This chain joins TRBV6-5 and TRBJ2-7, with 10 bases lining up with TRBD2. V trimming: 2 bases; J trimming: 2 bases; junction bases outside the gene matches: 0. The CDR3 spans 14 residues. Germline loops: CDR1 MNHEY, CDR2 SVGAGI. In DNA, the CDR3 is TGTGCCAGCAGTTACCTAGCGGGAGCCTACGAGCAGTACTTC. It encodes CASSYLAGAYEQYF.

J is TRBJ1-5 and V is TRBV6-2 or TRBV6-3; 7 nucleotides agree with TRBD1. Germline CDR1 and CDR2: MNHEY and SVGEGT. The J segment lost 0 bases and the V segment lost 5 bases, leaving 1 base of the junction unmatched. The CDR3 extends over 14 amino acids. The CDR3 region is CASSDRVSNQPQHF. For the CDR3, the DNA is TGTGCCAGCAGTGACAGGGTTAGCAATCAGCCCCAGCATTTT.

This clonotype showed up just once. The chain has TRBV6-5 and TRBJ2-3; the D is unclear. CDR1 and CDR2 from the germline V gene are MNHEY and SVGAGI. The CDR3 sequence is 13 residues long. Trimming left V 4 bases short and J 1 base short, with 6 bases between. The CDR3 reads CASSSPGTDTQYF. The CDR3 DNA reads as TGTGCCAGCAGTTCCCCCGGCACAGATACGCAGTATTTT.

This clonotype was recorded only once. The genes are TRBV6-5 and TRBJ1-2; no clear D. The germline CDR1 and CDR2 sequences are MNHEY and SVGAGI. V was clipped by 2 bases and J by 7 bases, with 17 bases between them. The CDR3 consists of 15 residues. CDR3 nucleotide sequence: TGTGCCAGCAGTTACGAGCCACTTACCCTATCTGGCTACACCTTC. Amino acids: CASSYEPLTLSGYTF.

This clonotype was seen only once. The V and J genes are TRBV10-3 and TRBJ2-7; D remains ambiguous. V lost 3 bases to trimming and J lost 2 bases, with 14 bases between them. The CDR3 loop spans 15 amino acids. The germline CDR1 and CDR2 sequences are ENHRY and SYGVKD. The CDR3 DNA sequence: TGTGCCATCAGTGAAGACCCAGGCGGCGCCTACGAGCAGTACTTC. This translates into CAISEDPGGAYEQYF.

The chain has TRBV6-1 and TRBJ2-3, with D possibly being TRBD2 (5 bases). CDR1 is MNHNS, CDR2 SASEGT, per germline. This CDR3 contains 13 residues. Trimming shortened V by 6 bases and J by 1 base, and 8 bases separated the two germline ends. The CDR3 spells CASRLEGTDTQYF. DNA of the CDR3: TGTGCCAGCAGACTAGAAGGCACAGATACGCAGTATTTT.

This chain joins TRBV20-1 and TRBJ2-3; perhaps TRBD2 as D (6 bases). The CDR3 loop spans 14 amino acids. The V and J ends lost 0 bases and 5 bases respectively, with 12 bases between them. CDR1 is DFQATT, CDR2 SNEGSKA, per germline (reference sequence). The CDR3 bases are TGCAGTGCTAGAGATGGCGGGGACTTAGATACGCAGTATTTT. Translation: CSARDGGDLDTQYF.

This chain joins TRBV20-1 and TRBJ2-3, with D unclear. The CDR3 length is 15 residues. V was pared by 0 bases and J by 0 bases, with 10 bases between. The germline V gene has CDR1 DFQATT and CDR2 SNEGSKA (reference sequence). The CDR3 DNA sequence: TGCAGTGCTAGAGATCCACGCTTAAGCACAGATACGCAGTATTTT. It codes for CSARDPRLSTDTQYF.

The chain links TRBV7-2 to TRBJ2-7; 8 bases are a match to TRBD1. Germline CDR1 and CDR2: SGHTA and FQGNSA. The CDR3 covers 15 residues. The trim removed 2 bases at V and 2 bases at J, leaving 5 bases unmatched. The chain's CDR3 is CASSLRQGSTYEQYF. The CDR3 region has the DNA TGTGCCAGCAGCTTAAGACAGGGGTCCACCTACGAGCAGTACTTC.

The chain couples TRBV27 to TRBJ2-7; tentatively, D is TRBD2 (5 bases). The CDR3 is 14 amino acids. Trimming cost V 5 bases and J 2 bases, with 13 bases left between them. Germline loops: CDR1 MNHEY, CDR2 SMNVEV (reference sequence). The CDR3 is CASSLELGTYEQYF. CDR3 nucleotides: TGTGCCAGCAGTCTCGAACTCGGGACCTACGAGCAGTACTTC.

By share of the sample, this clonotype is medium-sized. As DNA, the CDR3 is TGTGCCAGCAGTATTTTACCGGGACAGGGGACCTACGAGCAGTACTTC. This codes for CASSILPGQGTYEQYF. V gene TRBV28 combines with J gene TRBJ2-7; 10 positions agree with TRBD1. The CDR3 consists of 16 residues. Trimming took 5 bases from V and 2 from J; bases not matched to a gene: 9. Per the germline V gene, CDR1 is MDHEN and CDR2 is SYDVKM.

The chain uses TRBV7-2 and TRBJ2-5; 11 nucleotides match TRBD1. The CDR3 extends over 15 amino acids. V lost 8 bases, J lost 5 bases, and 10 bases stayed unmatched. Germline V gene data show CDR1 as SGHTA and CDR2 as FQGNSA. The CDR3 DNA sequence: TGTGCCAGCTCCCCTCCGGGACAGGGGGGCGAGACCCAGTACTTC. It yields the protein CASSPPGQGGETQYF.

The rearrangement joins TRBV7-2 to TRBJ2-5; no definite D call. CDR1 is SGHTA, CDR2 FQGNSA, per germline. CDR3 length: 11 amino acids. Deletions cut 5 bases from V and 2 bases from J, with 3 bases between. CDR3 in amino acids: CASSPQETQYF. For the CDR3, the DNA is TGTGCCAGCAGCCCACAAGAGACCCAGTACTTC.

This clonotype has more than one count but fewer than ten. The chain has TRBV20-1 and TRBJ2-3, with D uncertain. The CDR3 runs 16 residues. CDR1 and CDR2 from the germline V gene are DFQATT and SNEGSKA (reference sequence). The V gene lost 4 bases and the J gene lost 4 bases, with 21 bases spanning the gap. CDR3 in DNA: TGCAGTGCTATTTCGCGCAACTATGGTGGGGCAGATACGCAGTATTTT. As protein: CSAISRNYGGADTQYF.

The chain couples TRBV20-1 to TRBJ1-3; perhaps TRBD1 as D (6 bases). CDR1 and CDR2 from the germline V gene are DFQATT and SNEGSKA (reference sequence). The germline V and J ends were trimmed by 4 bases and 7 bases, with 14 bases remaining between them. CDR3 length: 13 residues. The CDR3 here is CSAIPDGGNTIYF. CDR3 DNA: TGCAGTGCTATCCCCGACGGGGGCAACACCATATATTTT.

This chain joins TRBV11-3 and TRBJ2-7; 9 bases fit TRBD2. V lost 1 base to trimming and J lost 3 bases; unmatched junction nucleotides: 16. This CDR3 has 19 residues. Germline CDR1 SGHNT, CDR2 YENEEA. CDR3 nucleotide sequence: TGTGCCAGCAGCTTAGCCCTTAGCGGGAGCTCCCCCAGGGGCTACGAGCAGTACTTC. It encodes CASSLALSGSSPRGYEQYF.

The rearrangement joins TRBV7-2 to TRBJ2-3; a possible D gene is TRBD2 (5 bases). The CDR3 is made up of 14 amino acids. The V end was cut by 3 bases, the J end by 6 bases, with 13 bases between. Germline CDR1 reads SGHTA; CDR2 reads FQGNSA. In nucleotides, the CDR3 is TGTGCCAGCAGCTTGGGCGGGCGGGCCGATACGCAGTATTTT. Translation: CASSLGGRADTQYF.

The chain joins TRBV20-1 to TRBJ1-5, with D hard to call. V lost 3 bases and J 1 base, leaving 7 bases between the germline ends. This CDR3 is 13 amino acids long. CDR1 is DFQATT and CDR2 is SNEGSKA in the germline V gene (reference sequence). This chain's CDR3 is CSASRGSNQPQHF. The CDR3 bases are TGCAGTGCTAGCCGAGGGAGCAATCAGCCCCAGCATTTT.

This chain links TRBV7-6 with TRBJ2-2, with a tentative D call TRBD2 (5 bases). CDR3 length equals 17 residues. Trimming removed 2 bases from V and 5 bases from J, with 18 bases in between. Germline assignment: CDR1 SGHVS and CDR2 FNYEAQ. Here the CDR3 reads CASSLRLARDGTGELFF. CDR3 in DNA: TGTGCCAGCAGCTTAAGATTAGCGAGAGATGGAACCGGGGAGCTGTTTTTT.